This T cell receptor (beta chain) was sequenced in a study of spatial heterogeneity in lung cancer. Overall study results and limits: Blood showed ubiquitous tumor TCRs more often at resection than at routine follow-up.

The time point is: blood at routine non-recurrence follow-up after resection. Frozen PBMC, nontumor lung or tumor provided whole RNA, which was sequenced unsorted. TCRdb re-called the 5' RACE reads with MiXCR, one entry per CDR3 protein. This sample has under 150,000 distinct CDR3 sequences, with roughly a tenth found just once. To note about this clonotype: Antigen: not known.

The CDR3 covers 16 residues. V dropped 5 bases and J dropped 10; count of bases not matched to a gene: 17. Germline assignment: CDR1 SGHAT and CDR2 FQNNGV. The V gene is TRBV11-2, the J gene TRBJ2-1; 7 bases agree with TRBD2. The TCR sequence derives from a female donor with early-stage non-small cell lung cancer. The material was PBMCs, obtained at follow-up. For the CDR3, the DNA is TGTGCCAGCAGCCCTCCGGGGGGTAGCGGTACTAGAGAGCAGTTCTTC. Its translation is CASSPPGGSGTREQFF. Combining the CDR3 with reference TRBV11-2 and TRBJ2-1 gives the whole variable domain EAGVAQSPRYKIIEKRQSVAFWCNPISGHATLYWYQQILGQGPKLLIQFQNNGVVDDSQLPKDRFSAERLKGVDSTLKIQPAKLEDSAVYLCASSPPGGSGTREQFFGPGTRLTVL.